This T cell receptor (beta chain) comes out of a study of OX40 agonist ivuxolimab in advanced cancers. The wider study: One patient with hepatocellular carcinoma and two with cutaneous melanoma, three in all, had partial responses.

Germline V gene sequence: CDR1 SGHRS, CDR2 YFSETQ. This CDR3 contains 14 residues. V was clipped by 4 bases and J by 0 bases, with 8 bases between them. Sequenced by immunoSEQ multiplex PCR; TCRdb stores in-frame clones only, minus some. The table records about 160,000 clones, 90% to 95% of them present only once. With regard to this clone: What it binds is not known.

The study's findings and limits: The antigens recognized by the expanded peripheral T cells, that is their antigen specificity, were not determined. Clones of CD4+ and CD8+ blood T cells grew by week 6 at doses of 0.1 to 3.0 mg/kg.

The receptor's source is an adult with an advanced solid tumor such as melanoma, head and neck, liver or kidney cancer. The chain links TRBV5-1 to TRBJ1-3; D gene uncertain. Source: CD4+ or CD8+ T cells sorted from blood, taken in a trial of the OX40 agonist ivuxolimab. Written as DNA, the CDR3 is TGCGCCAGCAGCCCGACCCACTCTGGAAACACCATATATTTT. Its translation: CASSPTHSGNTIYF. The full variable domain, its missing parts supplied by reference TRBV5-1 and TRBJ1-3, is KAGVTQTPRYLIKTRGQQVTLSCSPISGHRSVSWYQQTPGQGLQFLFEYFSETQRNKGNFPGRFSGRQFSNSRSEMNVSTLELGDSALYLCASSPTHSGNTIYFGEGSWLTVV.